These 27 T cell receptor beta chains originate from one sample sequenced in a study of blood T cell repertoires in COVID-19. Profiled with immunoSEQ multiplex PCR; TCRdb holds only in-frame clones, not every one. The data show approximately 230,000 clones, over 75% seen once. What was sequenced was peripheral blood. Source of these receptors: a woman aged 40 to 50 who had recovered from COVID-19.

The chain links TRBV3-1 (or the pseudogene TRBV3-2) to TRBJ2-5; TRBD2 aligns across 12 bases. Unmatched junction bases numbered 5, after V lost 3 bases and J lost 12 bases. The germline V gene encodes CDR1 LGHDT and CDR2 YNNKEL (reference sequence). The CDR3 length is 13 residues. For the CDR3, the DNA is TGTGCCAGCAGCCAGCGCCGACTAGCGGGGGAGTACTTC. Its translation: CASSQRRLAGEYF.

The chain recombines TRBV6-5 with TRBJ2-1; TRBD2 aligns across 13 bases. V lost 5 bases, J lost 7 bases, and 5 bases stayed unmatched. The CDR3 covers 15 residues. The germline V gene encodes CDR1 MNHEY and CDR2 SVGAGI. The CDR3 coding sequence is TGTGCCAGCAGTAGGACTAGCGGGAGAGGTAATGAGCAGTTCTTC. Its translation is CASSRTSGRGNEQFF.

The genes are TRBV3-1 (or the pseudogene TRBV3-2) and TRBJ2-3; D is unresolved. V shed 8 bases and J shed 0 bases, with 15 bases lying between them. The length of the CDR3 is 15 residues. Looked up from germline, CDR1 is LGHDT and CDR2 is YNNKEL (reference sequence). The CDR3 DNA reads TGTGCCAGCCCTAGTAAGCTCACTAGCACAGATACGCAGTATTTT. It codes for CASPSKLTSTDTQYF.

The chain couples TRBV2 to TRBJ1-6, with a possible D match to TRBD1 (5 bases). The V end was cut by 6 bases, the J end by 7 bases, with 10 bases between. This CDR3 has 13 residues. Germline CDR1 is SNHLY and CDR2 is FYNNEI. In DNA form, the CDR3 reads TGTGCCAGCAGGGGACTAGGGAATTCACCCCTCCACTTT. Translating gives CASRGLGNSPLHF.

The V gene is TRBV19, the J gene TRBJ2-1, with 8 bases aligning to TRBD2. V lost 1 base, J lost 15 bases, and 8 bases stayed unmatched. There are 13 residues in the CDR3. The germline V gene has CDR1 LNHDA and CDR2 SQIVND (reference sequence). The CDR3 sequence: CASSIGREGPPFF. CDR3 in DNA: TGTGCCAGTAGTATAGGTCGGGAGGGCCCCCCGTTCTTC.

This rearrangement joins TRBV7-8 to TRBJ1-2; the match to TRBD1 covers 10 bases. CDR1 is SGHVS and CDR2 is FQNEAQ in the germline V gene. Trimming at V came to 1 base and at J to 4 bases, leaving 6 bases not matched to a gene. This CDR3 spans 16 amino acids. CDR3 amino acids: CASSLGGQGYFYGYTF. CDR3 nucleotide sequence: TGTGCCAGCAGCTTAGGGGGACAGGGGTATTTCTATGGCTACACCTTC.

This clone has only a few counts. The chain combines TRBV5-4 with TRBJ2-7, with D possibly TRBD1 on 6 matching bases. CDR3 length: 15 amino acids. The V and J ends lost 1 base and 5 bases respectively, with 16 bases between them. Germline CDR1 and CDR2: SGHNT and YYREEE (reference sequence). CDR3 region: CASSLKGRGINEQYF. The CDR3 DNA sequence: TGTGCCAGCAGCTTGAAGGGCAGGGGAATCAACGAGCAGTACTTC.

The chain's CDR3 is CASSPDRGQNNEQFF. CDR3 nucleotide sequence: TGTGCCAGCAGCCCGGACAGGGGGCAGAACAATGAGCAGTTCTTC. The chain links TRBV7-2 to TRBJ2-1; 11 bases are shared with TRBD1. The CDR3 consists of 15 residues. Germline V gene lookup returns CDR1 SGHTA and CDR2 FQGNSA. V was clipped by 5 bases and J by 5 bases; unmatched bases: 5.

The chain employs TRBV19 and TRBJ1-2; D not resolved. The CDR3 covers 16 residues. V dropped 0 bases and J dropped 0 bases, with 11 bases sitting between them. CDR1 and CDR2 from the germline V gene are LNHDA and SQIVND (reference sequence). CDR3 loop: CASSIDRWSSNYGYTF. The CDR3 DNA follows: TGTGCCAGTAGTATAGATCGATGGAGTTCTAACTATGGCTACACCTTC.

The chain carries TRBV5-4 and TRBJ2-5; TRBD1 might be the D (6 bases). CDR1 and CDR2 from the germline V gene are SGHNT and YYREEE (reference sequence). The V gene lost 3 bases and the J gene lost 2 bases, with 11 bases spanning the gap. This CDR3 spans 14 amino acids. In DNA, the CDR3 is TGTGCCAGCAGCTCAGGGACACGACAAGAGACCCAGTACTTC. Its translation: CASSSGTRQETQYF. The full variable domain, with the rest looked up from reference TRBV5-4 and TRBJ2-5, is ETGVTQSPTHLIKTRGQQVTLRCSSQSGHNTVSWYQQALGQGPQFIFQYYREEENGRGNFPPRFSGLQFPNYSSELNVNALELDDSALYLCASSSGTRQETQYFGPGTRLLVL.

The CDR3 sequence: CASRKTGSHTDTQYF. In DNA form, the CDR3 reads TGTGCCAGCAGAAAGACAGGCTCTCACACAGATACGCAGTATTTT. The genes are TRBV6-5 and TRBJ2-3; perhaps TRBD1 as D (6 bases). The V gene lost 6 bases and the J gene lost 2 bases, with 15 bases spanning the gap. This CDR3 comprises 15 residues. The germline CDR1 and CDR2 sequences are MNHEY and SVGAGI.

The gene calls are TRBV7-2 and TRBJ1-2; the D is unclear. Germline V gene sequence: CDR1 SGHTA, CDR2 FQGNSA. V was shortened by 5 bases and J by 3 bases, with 13 bases between the two germline ends. CDR3 size: 14 residues. The CDR3 nucleotides are TGTGCCAGCAGCCCCGACGAGGCCTACTATGGCTACACCTTC. Its protein is CASSPDEAYYGYTF.

The chain recombines TRBV19 with TRBJ2-2; TRBD2 might be the D (6 bases). V dropped 6 bases and J dropped 5 bases, with 13 bases sitting between them. CDR3 length equals 14 residues. Germline assignment: CDR1 LNHDA and CDR2 SQIVND (reference sequence). The DNA of the CDR3 is TGTGCCAGTAGACGGAGGGGAGATACCGGGGAGCTGTTTTTT. Translated, it gives CASRRRGDTGELFF.

V usage is TRBV29-1 and J usage is TRBJ2-5; 9 bases align to TRBD2. Germline loops: CDR1 SQVTM, CDR2 ANQGSEA. With 6 bases clipped from V and 6 bases from J, the junction kept 8 bases outside the gene matches. The CDR3 length is 13 residues. Written as DNA, the CDR3 is TGCAGCGTCGATAGCGGGAGTCTAAAGACCCAGTACTTC. This translates into CSVDSGSLKTQYF. The full variable domain, in which reference TRBV29-1 and TRBJ2-5 provide the parts outside the CDR3, is SAVISQKPSRDICQRGTSLTIQCQVDSQVTMMFWYRQQPGQSLTLIATANQGSEATYESGFVIDKFPISRPNLTFSTLTVSNMSPEDSSIYLCSVDSGSLKTQYFGPGTRLLVL.

The V and J genes are TRBV7-8 and TRBJ2-7, with 8 positions matching TRBD2. Germline V gene data show CDR1 as SGHVS and CDR2 as FQNEAQ. CDR3 length: 18 residues. The V gene end was trimmed by 2 bases and the J gene end by 0 bases; junction bases not matched to a gene: 12. The CDR3 here is CASSLMAGGTPSSYEQYF. CDR3 nucleotide sequence: TGTGCCAGCAGCTTAATGGCGGGAGGTACACCCAGCTCCTACGAGCAGTACTTC.

The chain is built from TRBV5-1 and TRBJ2-3, with D possibly being TRBD1 (5 bases). V gave up 1 base and J gave up 0 bases, with 15 bases separating them. This CDR3 has 17 residues. Per the germline V gene, CDR1 is SGHRS and CDR2 is YFSETQ. The CDR3 DNA sequence: TGCGCCAGCAGCTTGAATCGGTTTGACAGTAGCACAGATACGCAGTATTTT. Its protein is CASSLNRFDSSTDTQYF.

CDR3 coding DNA: TGTGCCAGCAGCTTCGACAGGGGTTGGGGCTACACCTTC. Amino acid sequence: CASSFDRGWGYTF. J is TRBJ1-2 and V is TRBV7-2, with 8 positions matching TRBD1. CDR3 length: 13 amino acids. With V trimmed by 3 bases and J by 8 bases, 5 bases remained unmatched. CDR1 is SGHTA and CDR2 is FQGNSA in the germline V gene.

The rearrangement joins TRBV7-2 to TRBJ2-7, with D perhaps matching TRBD1 (5 bases). CDR1 and CDR2 (germline): SGHTA, FQGNSA. Trimming took 4 bases from V and 1 from J, leaving 11 bases between them. This CDR3 comprises 14 residues. CDR3 coding DNA: TGTGCCAGCAGCTCGCAGGGATTGTCCTACGAGCAGTACTTC. Amino acids: CASSSQGLSYEQYF.

This rearrangement joins TRBV6-5 to TRBJ2-7, with a tentative D call TRBD1 (6 bases). The CDR3 is 16 residues long. CDR1 is MNHEY and CDR2 is SVGAGI in the germline V gene. Trimming shortened V by 4 bases and J by 3 bases, and 19 bases separated the two germline ends. CDR3 sequence reads: CASSFSAGQKGYEQYF. Here the CDR3 DNA reads TGTGCCAGCAGTTTCTCCGCCGGACAGAAAGGCTACGAGCAGTACTTC.

The gene calls are TRBV28 and TRBJ2-1; D is ambiguous. The V gene lost 5 bases and the J gene lost 9 bases, with 20 bases spanning the gap. This CDR3 is built from 15 residues. The germline CDR1 and CDR2 sequences are MDHEN and SYDVKM. CDR3 bases: TGTGCCAGCAGTACACCCCCAGACGGCCGGGTTGAGCAGTTCTTC. As protein: CASSTPPDGRVEQFF.

The rearrangement links TRBV12-3 or TRBV12-4 to TRBJ1-2; D perhaps matches TRBD1 (5 bases). The CDR3 extends over 12 amino acids. Trimming took 1 base from V and 8 from J, leaving 8 bases between them. The CDR3 sequence: CASSLEGLGYTF. CDR3 DNA sequence: TGTGCCAGCAGTTTAGAGGGGTTGGGCTACACCTTC.

This rearrangement joins TRBV19 to TRBJ2-5; D is perhaps TRBD2 (6 bases). Between the trimmed V and J ends, which lost 10 bases and 1 base, there was a span of 25 bases. The CDR3 has 17 residues. Germline values: CDR1 LNHDA, CDR2 SQIVND (reference sequence). The CDR3: CATSAVVVAGGQETQYF. CDR3 bases: TGTGCCACCTCTGCGGTGGTTGTGGCCGGGGGCCAAGAGACCCAGTACTTC. The complete variable domain, with remaining parts taken from reference TRBV19 and TRBJ2-5, reads DGGITQSPKYLFRKEGQNVTLSCEQNLNHDAMYWYRQDPGQGLRLIYYSQIVNDFQKGDIAEGYSVSREKKESFPLTVTSAQKNPTAFYLCATSAVVVAGGQETQYFGPGTRLLVL.

Regarding this clone: Within the sample, other DNA sequences also encode this same CDR3. The V gene is TRBV28, the J gene TRBJ2-7; TRBD2 is a possible D gene (5 bases). Between the trimmed V and J ends, which lost 2 bases and 7 bases, there was a span of 6 bases. The CDR3 has 11 amino acids. The germline gives CDR1 MDHEN, CDR2 SYDVKM. CDR3 nucleotide sequence: TGTGCCAGCAGTTTAGGCGGGGAGCAGTACTTC. As protein: CASSLGGEQYF.

This clone has more than one count but fewer than ten. The rearrangement links TRBV3-1 (or the pseudogene TRBV3-2) to TRBJ2-5; 7 bases line up with TRBD2. The V gene's germline CDR1 is LGHDT and CDR2 YNNKEL (reference sequence). J lost 5 bases, V lost 1 base, and 4 bases had no gene match. CDR3 length: 14 residues. The CDR3 loop reads CASSQGGRRETQYF. The DNA of the CDR3 is TGTGCCAGCAGCCAAGGCGGGAGACGGGAGACCCAGTACTTC.

The V call is TRBV5-1, the J call TRBJ2-7; D is ambiguous. CDR3 length: 10 residues. CDR1 is SGHRS, CDR2 YFSETQ, per germline. Trimming removed 6 bases at V and 7 bases at J, with 8 bases between. CDR3 in DNA: TGCGCCAGCACCTCCACAGAGCAGTACTTC. As protein: CASTSTEQYF.

The J gene is TRBJ2-1, the V gene TRBV3-1 (or the pseudogene TRBV3-2); 7 nucleotides match TRBD2. Germline CDR1 reads LGHDT; CDR2 reads YNNKEL (reference sequence). After removal of 6 bases from V and 6 bases from J, the junction contained 14 bases not matched to a gene. The CDR3 is made up of 16 amino acids. As DNA, the CDR3 is TGTGCCAGCAGTAGTCGACTAGCCTACCGGCGCAATGAGCAGTTCTTC. Translated: CASSSRLAYRRNEQFF.

J is TRBJ2-1 and V is TRBV7-2, with 9 bases fitting TRBD2. The CDR3 is 14 amino acids. V was pared by 5 bases and J by 9 bases, with 8 bases of the junction left unmatched. Germline loops: CDR1 SGHTA, CDR2 FQGNSA. The CDR3 protein is CASSLTAGGGEQFF. The CDR3 DNA sequence: TGTGCCAGCAGCCTTACGGCGGGAGGGGGTGAGCAGTTCTTC. Complete variable domain (other parts from reference TRBV7-2 and TRBJ2-1): GAGVSQSPSNKVTEKGKDVELRCDPISGHTALYWYRQSLGQGLEFLIYFQGNSAPDKSGLPSDRFSAERTGGSVSTLTIQRTQQEDSAVYLCASSLTAGGGEQFFGPGTRLTVL.